The 12 T cell receptor beta chains reported below all come from one sample, sequenced in a study of CD4+ T cells in melanoma. Assay: immunoSEQ multiplex PCR; the TCRdb copy retains only in-frame clones and omits some. The table shows roughly 120,000 clones, with about 92% occurring only once. Sequencing was carried out using peripheral blood. The receptors were gathered from a human donor with melanoma.

The chain has TRBV4-3 and TRBJ2-5, with D perhaps TRBD1 or TRBD2 (5 bases each). The ends were cut back, 0 bases at V and 4 bases at J, with 12 bases in the middle. Germline V gene lookup returns CDR1 LGHNA and CDR2 YSLEER. This CDR3 is built from 15 residues. The CDR3 DNA is TGCGCCAGCAGCCAAGATAGGGGACCCCCAGAGACCCAGTACTTC. Protein sequence: CASSQDRGPPETQYF.

The chain carries TRBV20-1 and TRBJ1-3; maybe TRBD1 (6 bases). The CDR3 sequence is 11 residues long. The germline gives CDR1 DFQATT, CDR2 SNEGSKA (reference sequence). Trimming removed 8 bases from V and 4 bases from J, with 9 bases in between. In nucleotides, the CDR3 is TGCAGTTGCACAGGGGGAAACACCATATATTTT. Its protein product is CSCTGGNTIYF.

The V gene is TRBV19, the J gene TRBJ2-2; 9 nucleotides match TRBD2. The germline CDR1 and CDR2 sequences are LNHDA and SQIVND (reference sequence). Trimming removed 2 bases from V and 4 bases from J; junction bases left unmatched: 2. The CDR3 contains 15 residues. CDR3 amino acids: CASSILAGSTGELFF. CDR3 in DNA: TGTGCCAGTAGTATACTAGCGGGGTCCACCGGGGAGCTGTTTTTT. The full variable domain, rest sourced from reference TRBV19 and TRBJ2-2, is DGGITQSPKYLFRKEGQNVTLSCEQNLNHDAMYWYRQDPGQGLRLIYYSQIVNDFQKGDIAEGYSVSREKKESFPLTVTSAQKNPTAFYLCASSILAGSTGELFFGEGSRLTVL.

V is TRBV4-1 and J is TRBJ2-1; D uncertain. The CDR3 runs to 12 residues. V lost 1 base and J 10 bases, leaving 8 bases between the germline ends. Per germline, CDR1 MGHRA and CDR2 YSYEKL. DNA of the CDR3: TGCGCCAGCAGCCAAGGATATGTAGAGCAGTTCTTC. Protein sequence: CASSQGYVEQFF.

V and J are TRBV6-1 and TRBJ1-2; the D gene is possibly TRBD1 (6 bases). CDR1 MNHNS and CDR2 SASEGT come from the germline V gene. The germline V and J ends were trimmed by 8 bases and 10 bases, with 17 bases remaining between them. The CDR3 consists of 12 residues. The CDR3 coding sequence is TGTGCCAGCCAGACAGGCCTCAAAATCTACACCTTC. Translation gives CASQTGLKIYTF.

The rearrangement uses TRBV7-3 and TRBJ2-1, with 9 nucleotides matching TRBD2. V gave up 1 base and J gave up 2 bases; unmatched junction bases: 6. CDR3 length equals 17 residues. Germline V CDR1 and CDR2: SGHTA, FQGTGA. Written as DNA, the CDR3 is TGTGCCAGCAGCTTAATCGGCGGGAGGGATACCTACAATGAGCAGTTCTTC. This gives the protein CASSLIGGRDTYNEQFF.

The chain combines TRBV7-3 with TRBJ2-3; TRBD2 matches at 9 bases. The CDR3 totals 15 residues. With V trimmed by 0 bases and J by 5 bases, 3 bases remained unmatched. Germline CDR1 and CDR2: SGHTA and FQGTGA. CDR3 sequence (DNA): TGTGCCAGCAGCTTAACTAGCGGGGGCCTAGATACGCAGTATTTT. Its protein is CASSLTSGGLDTQYF.

This clone appeared a single time. The chain recombines TRBV4-2 with TRBJ2-5; 8 bases fit TRBD2. This CDR3 is 17 amino acids long. Per germline, CDR1 LGHNA and CDR2 YNFKEQ. J was trimmed by 3 bases and V by 0 bases; bases with no gene match: 9. As DNA, the CDR3 is TGTGCCAGCAGCCAAGAATTGGTAGCGGGACACGAAGAGACCCAGTACTTC. It encodes CASSQELVAGHEETQYF.

The chain carries TRBV27 and TRBJ2-7; D uncertain. There are 13 residues in the CDR3. Per germline, CDR1 MNHEY and CDR2 SMNVEV (reference sequence). V was pared by 3 bases and J by 4 bases, with 10 bases between. In DNA form, the CDR3 reads TGTGCCAGCAGTTTCTTCGGTGCGTACGAGCAGTACTTC. As protein: CASSFFGAYEQYF.

This chain links TRBV23-1 with TRBJ2-7, with a possible D match to TRBD1 (5 bases). TRBV23-1 counts as an open reading frame of uncertain function. This CDR3 is 15 amino acids long. V lost 0 bases and J 3 bases, leaving 12 bases between the germline ends. The DNA for the CDR3 is TGCGCCAGCAGTCAATCGAGCAGGGATGGCTACGAGCAGTACTTC. This sequence encodes CASSQSSRDGYEQYF.

The chain carries TRBV7-2 and TRBJ2-7; 8 positions agree with TRBD2. V was pared by 3 bases and J by 3 bases, with 7 bases of the junction left unmatched. This CDR3 region has 15 residues. The V gene's germline CDR1 is SGHTA and CDR2 FQGNSA. The CDR3 sequence: CASSFTGTSFYEQYF. CDR3 DNA sequence: TGTGCCAGCAGCTTTACCGGGACTAGTTTCTACGAGCAGTACTTC.

V is TRBV19 and J is TRBJ2-7; TRBD1 is a possible D gene (6 bases). In germline, CDR1 is LNHDA, CDR2 SQIVND (reference sequence). Trimming pared 1 base from V and 3 bases from J, leaving 13 bases between. The CDR3 extends over 15 amino acids. CDR3 residues: CASSIGGGQIYEQYF. The CDR3 bases are TGTGCCAGTAGTATAGGGGGCGGACAGATCTACGAGCAGTACTTC.